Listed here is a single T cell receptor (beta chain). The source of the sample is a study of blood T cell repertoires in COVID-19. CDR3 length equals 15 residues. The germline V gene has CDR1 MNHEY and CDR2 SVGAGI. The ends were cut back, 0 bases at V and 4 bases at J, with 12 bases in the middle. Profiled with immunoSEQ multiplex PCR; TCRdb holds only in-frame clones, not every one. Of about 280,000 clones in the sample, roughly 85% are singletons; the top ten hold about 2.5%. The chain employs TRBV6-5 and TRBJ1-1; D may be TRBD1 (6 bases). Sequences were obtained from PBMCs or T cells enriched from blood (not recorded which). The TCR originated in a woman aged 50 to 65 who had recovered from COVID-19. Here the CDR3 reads CASSYSLQGSTEAFF. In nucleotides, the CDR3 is TGTGCCAGCAGTTACTCCCTCCAGGGGAGCACTGAAGCTTTCTTT.